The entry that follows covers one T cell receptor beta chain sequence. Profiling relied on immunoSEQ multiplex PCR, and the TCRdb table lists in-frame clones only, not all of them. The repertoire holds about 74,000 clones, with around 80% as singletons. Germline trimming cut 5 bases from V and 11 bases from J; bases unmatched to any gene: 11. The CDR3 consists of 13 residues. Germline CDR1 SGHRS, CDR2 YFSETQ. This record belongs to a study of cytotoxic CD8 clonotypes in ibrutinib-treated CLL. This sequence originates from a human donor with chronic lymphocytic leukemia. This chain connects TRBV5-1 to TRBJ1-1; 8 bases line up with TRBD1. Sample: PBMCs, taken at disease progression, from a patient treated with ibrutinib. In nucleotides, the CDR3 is TGCGCCAGCAGTTTTGATGGACAGGGTGGTGCTTTCTTT. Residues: CASSFDGQGGAFF.